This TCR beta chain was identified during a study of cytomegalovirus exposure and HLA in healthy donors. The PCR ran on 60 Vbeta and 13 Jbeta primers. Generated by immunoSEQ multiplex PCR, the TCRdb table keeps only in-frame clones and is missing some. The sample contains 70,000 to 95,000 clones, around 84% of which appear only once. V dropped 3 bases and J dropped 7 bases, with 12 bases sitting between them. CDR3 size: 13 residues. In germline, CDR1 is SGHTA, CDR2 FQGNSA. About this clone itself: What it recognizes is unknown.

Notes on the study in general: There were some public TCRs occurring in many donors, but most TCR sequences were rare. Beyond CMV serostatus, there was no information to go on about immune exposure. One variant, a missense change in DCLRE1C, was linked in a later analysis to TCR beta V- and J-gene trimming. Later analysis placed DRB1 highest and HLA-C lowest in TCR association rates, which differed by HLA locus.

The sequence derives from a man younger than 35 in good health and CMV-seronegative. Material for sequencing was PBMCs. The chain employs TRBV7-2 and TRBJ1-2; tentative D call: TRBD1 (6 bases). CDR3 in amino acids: CASSFSRGSGYTF. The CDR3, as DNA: TGTGCCAGCAGCTTTAGCAGGGGTAGTGGCTACACCTTC.